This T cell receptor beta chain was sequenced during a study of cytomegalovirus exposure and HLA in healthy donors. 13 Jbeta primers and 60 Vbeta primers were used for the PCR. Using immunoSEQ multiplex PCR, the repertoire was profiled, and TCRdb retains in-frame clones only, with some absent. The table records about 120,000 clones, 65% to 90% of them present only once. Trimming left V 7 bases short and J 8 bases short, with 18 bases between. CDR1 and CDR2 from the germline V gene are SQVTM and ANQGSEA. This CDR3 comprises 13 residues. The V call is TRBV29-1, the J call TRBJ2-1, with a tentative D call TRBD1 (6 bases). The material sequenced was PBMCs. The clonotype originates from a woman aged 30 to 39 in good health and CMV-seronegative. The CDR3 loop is CSGGPDRIHEQFF. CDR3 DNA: TGCAGCGGAGGCCCGGACAGAATCCATGAGCAGTTCTTC.